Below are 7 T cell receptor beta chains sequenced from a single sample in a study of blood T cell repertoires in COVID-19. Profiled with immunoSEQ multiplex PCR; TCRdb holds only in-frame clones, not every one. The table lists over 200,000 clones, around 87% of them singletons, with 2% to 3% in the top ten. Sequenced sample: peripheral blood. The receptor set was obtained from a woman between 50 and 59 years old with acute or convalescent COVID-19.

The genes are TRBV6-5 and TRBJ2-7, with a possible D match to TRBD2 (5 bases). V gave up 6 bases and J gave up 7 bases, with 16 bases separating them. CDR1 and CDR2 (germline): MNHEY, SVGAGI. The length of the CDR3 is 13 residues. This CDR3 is CASSPGPTGEQYF. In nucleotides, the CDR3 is TGTGCCAGCAGCCCAGGTCCCACGGGGGAGCAGTACTTC.

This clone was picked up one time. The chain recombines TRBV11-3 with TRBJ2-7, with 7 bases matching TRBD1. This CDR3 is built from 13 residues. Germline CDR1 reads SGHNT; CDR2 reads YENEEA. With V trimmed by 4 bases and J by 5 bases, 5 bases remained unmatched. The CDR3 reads CASSSYRGDEQYF. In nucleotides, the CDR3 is TGTGCCAGCAGCTCTTACAGGGGAGACGAGCAGTACTTC.

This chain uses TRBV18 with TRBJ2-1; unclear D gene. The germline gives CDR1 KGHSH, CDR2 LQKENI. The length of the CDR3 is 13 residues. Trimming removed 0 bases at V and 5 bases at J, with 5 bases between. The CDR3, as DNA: TGTGCCAGCTCACCACCACAGAACAATGAGCAGTTCTTC. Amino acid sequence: CASSPPQNNEQFF.

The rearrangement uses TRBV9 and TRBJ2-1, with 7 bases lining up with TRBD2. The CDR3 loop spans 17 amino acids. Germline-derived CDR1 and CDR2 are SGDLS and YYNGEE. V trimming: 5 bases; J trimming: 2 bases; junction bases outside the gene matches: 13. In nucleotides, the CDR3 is TGTGCCAGCAGTTTAACCGAAGCGGGGACGACCTACAATGAGCAGTTCTTC. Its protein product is CASSLTEAGTTYNEQFF.

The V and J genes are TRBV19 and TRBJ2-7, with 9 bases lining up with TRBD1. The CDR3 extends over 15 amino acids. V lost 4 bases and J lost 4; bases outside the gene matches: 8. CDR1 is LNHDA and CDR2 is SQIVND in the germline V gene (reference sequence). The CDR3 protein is CASSNPGQGEYEQYF. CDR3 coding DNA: TGTGCCAGTAGTAACCCGGGACAGGGAGAGTACGAGCAGTACTTC.

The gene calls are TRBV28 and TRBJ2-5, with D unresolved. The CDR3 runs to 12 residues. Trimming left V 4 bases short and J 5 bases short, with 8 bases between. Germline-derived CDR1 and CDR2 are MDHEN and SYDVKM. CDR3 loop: CASSSIRETQYF. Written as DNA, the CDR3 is TGTGCCAGCAGTTCGATCCGGGAGACCCAGTACTTC. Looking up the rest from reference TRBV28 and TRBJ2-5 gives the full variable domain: DVKVTQSSRYLVKRTGEKVFLECVQDMDHENMFWYRQDPGLGLRLIYFSYDVKMKEKGDIPEGYSVSREKKERFSLILESASTNQTSMYLCASSSIRETQYFGPGTRLLVL.

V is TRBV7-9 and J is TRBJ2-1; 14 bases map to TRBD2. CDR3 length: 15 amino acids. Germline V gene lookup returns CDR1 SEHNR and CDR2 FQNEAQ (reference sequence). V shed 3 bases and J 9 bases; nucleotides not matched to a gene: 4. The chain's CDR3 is CASSLGLAGEGEQFF. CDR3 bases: TGTGCCAGCAGCTTGGGACTAGCGGGAGAAGGTGAGCAGTTCTTC.